This is a list of T cell receptor beta chains from one sample in a study of cytomegalovirus exposure and HLA in healthy donors. The protocol was immunoSEQ multiplex PCR, while the TCRdb copy is restricted to in-frame clones and leaves out a portion. The repertoire holds around 140,000 clones, with approximately 84% as singletons. The sample consisted of PBMCs. These receptor sequences come from a woman aged 60 to 75 in good health and CMV-seropositive. Both conserved end residues are part of each CDR3. D genes are given only for firm matches. For some rows the clone size is stated as once, few or many, or as a class when expanded; others skip it.

d_gene: .; j_gene: TRBJ2-1; v_gene: TRBV6-6; abundance: few; CDR3aa: CASSLTRVPYNEQFF; CDR3nt: TGTGCCAGCAGCTTGACTCGGGTCCCCTACAATGAGCAGTTCTTC
d_gene: .; j_gene: TRBJ2-5; v_gene: TRBV7-9; abundance: .; CDR3aa: CASSRNAGEETQYF; CDR3nt: TGTGCCAGCAGCCGCAATGCAGGGGAAGAGACCCAGTACTTC
d_gene: .; j_gene: TRBJ1-1; v_gene: TRBV5-1; abundance: .; CDR3aa: CASSWQGGGTESFF; CDR3nt: TGCGCCAGCAGCTGGCAGGGTGGCGGCACTGAATCTTTCTTT
d_gene: TRBD1; j_gene: TRBJ2-7; v_gene: TRBV2; abundance: .; CDR3aa: CASSAAGGAWEQYF; CDR3nt: TGTGCCAGCAGTGCGGCAGGGGGCGCGTGGGAGCAGTACTTC
d_gene: .; j_gene: TRBJ2-7; v_gene: TRBV7-3; abundance: .; CDR3aa: CASSSPQGEQYF; CDR3nt: TGTGCCAGCAGCTCCCCACAGGGCGAGCAGTACTTC
d_gene: .; j_gene: TRBJ2-3; v_gene: TRBV30; abundance: .; CDR3aa: CAWSAIRGDTQYF; CDR3nt: TGTGCCTGGAGCGCAATCAGAGGGGATACGCAGTATTTT
d_gene: TRBD1; j_gene: TRBJ1-2; v_gene: TRBV19; abundance: .; CDR3aa: CASEGARVYGYTF; CDR3nt: TGTGCCAGTGAGGGGGCGCGGGTCTATGGCTACACCTTC
d_gene: TRBD1; j_gene: TRBJ1-2; v_gene: TRBV30; abundance: .; CDR3aa: CAWRRGPHYGYTF; CDR3nt: TGTGCCTGGAGGAGGGGGCCGCACTATGGCTACACCTTC
d_gene: TRBD2; j_gene: TRBJ2-3; v_gene: TRBV6-5; abundance: .; CDR3aa: CASSRTSGRVDTQYF; CDR3nt: TGTGCCAGCAGTAGAACTAGCGGGAGGGTGGATACGCAGTATTTT
d_gene: TRBD1; j_gene: TRBJ1-2; v_gene: TRBV19; abundance: few; CDR3aa: CASIPGDRASYGYTF; CDR3nt: TGTGCCAGTATTCCCGGGGACAGGGCCTCCTATGGCTACACCTTC
d_gene: TRBD1; j_gene: TRBJ2-2; v_gene: TRBV28; abundance: .; CDR3aa: CASSLPLGQGTTGELFF; CDR3nt: TGTGCCAGCAGTTTACCCCTTGGACAGGGGACCACCGGGGAGCTGTTTTTT
d_gene: .; j_gene: TRBJ2-3; v_gene: TRBV7-9; abundance: .; CDR3aa: CASSLGGYTDTQYF; CDR3nt: TGTGCCAGCAGCTTAGGAGGGTACACAGATACGCAGTATTTT
d_gene: TRBD2; j_gene: TRBJ2-3; v_gene: TRBV5-1; abundance: .; CDR3aa: CASTQSGRASDTQYF; CDR3nt: TGCGCCAGCACACAAAGCGGGAGGGCTTCAGATACGCAGTATTTT
d_gene: TRBD1; j_gene: TRBJ1-1; v_gene: TRBV19; abundance: once; CDR3aa: CATRGTGNTEAFF; CDR3nt: TGTGCCACCCGAGGGACAGGGAACACTGAAGCTTTCTTT
d_gene: .; j_gene: TRBJ2-1; v_gene: TRBV27; abundance: .; CDR3aa: CASTPGGSYNEQFF; CDR3nt: TGTGCCAGCACCCCCGGCGGCTCCTACAATGAGCAGTTCTTC
d_gene: .; j_gene: TRBJ2-5; v_gene: TRBV10-3; abundance: .; CDR3aa: CAISEPGHNQETQYF; CDR3nt: TGTGCCATCAGTGAGCCGGGACACAACCAAGAGACCCAGTACTTC
d_gene: TRBD2; j_gene: TRBJ2-5; v_gene: TRBV25-1; abundance: once; CDR3aa: CASSVPWGTRQETQYF; CDR3nt: TGTGCCAGCAGTGTTCCATGGGGGACTAGACAAGAGACCCAGTACTTC
d_gene: TRBD1; j_gene: TRBJ1-6; v_gene: TRBV5-1; abundance: .; CDR3aa: CASSFRGDRTGDSPLHF; CDR3nt: TGCGCCAGCAGCTTCCGGGGGGATCGGACAGGGGATTCACCCCTCCACTTT
d_gene: TRBD1; j_gene: TRBJ2-2; v_gene: TRBV7-9; abundance: .; CDR3aa: CASSLEWGTGGAGELFF; CDR3nt: TGTGCCAGCAGCTTGGAATGGGGGACAGGGGGAGCCGGGGAGCTGTTTTTT
d_gene: TRBD1; j_gene: TRBJ2-2; v_gene: TRBV4-3; abundance: .; CDR3aa: CASSQRQGVTGELFF; CDR3nt: TGCGCCAGCAGCCAACGACAGGGGGTTACCGGGGAGCTGTTTTTT
d_gene: .; j_gene: TRBJ1-2; v_gene: TRBV30; abundance: .; CDR3aa: CAWKVYGGANYGYTF; CDR3nt: TGTGCCTGGAAAGTCTACGGGGGAGCTAACTATGGCTACACCTTC
d_gene: TRBD1; j_gene: TRBJ2-2; v_gene: TRBV5-1; abundance: .; CDR3aa: CASSLGTGGTGELFF; CDR3nt: TGCGCCAGCAGCTTGGGGACAGGGGGAACCGGGGAGCTGTTTTTT
d_gene: TRBD1; j_gene: TRBJ2-7; v_gene: TRBV18; abundance: few; CDR3aa: CASSPRTGGYEQYF; CDR3nt: TGTGCCAGCTCACCCCGGACAGGGGGGTACGAGCAGTACTTC